The T cell receptor beta chain described here comes from a study of T cells in Graves' hyperthyroidism and ophthalmopathy. Study-level results: Researchers report that a 13 V-J model separated ophthalmopathy from stable hyperthyroidism.

A NOSPECS grade of at least 4, a Clinical Activity Score of at least 3 and duration under 3 months were recorded in ophthalmopathy patients. RNA transcripts yielded amplified TCR beta CDR3 regions. First-round RT-PCR with HTBI primers amplified the TCR CDR3 region. TCRdb reprocessed the multiplex PCR reads with MiXCR, giving one entry per CDR3 protein. Here the sample spans more than 450,000 distinct CDR3 sequences, approximately 20% being singletons. The germline V gene encodes CDR1 SGHTA and CDR2 FQGNSA. The V end lost 5 bases, the J end lost 0 bases, and 10 bases lay between the germline ends. This CDR3 is 15 amino acids long. Remarks on this clonotype: As yet, its antigen is unknown.

The source is a man aged 40-55 years with Graves' ophthalmopathy. Sequenced: blood. This chain links TRBV7-2 with TRBJ1-4; D not certain. The CDR3 loop is CASSPMDATNEKLFF. The CDR3 bases are TGTGCCAGCAGCCCGATGGACGCAACTAATGAAAAACTGTTTTTT.